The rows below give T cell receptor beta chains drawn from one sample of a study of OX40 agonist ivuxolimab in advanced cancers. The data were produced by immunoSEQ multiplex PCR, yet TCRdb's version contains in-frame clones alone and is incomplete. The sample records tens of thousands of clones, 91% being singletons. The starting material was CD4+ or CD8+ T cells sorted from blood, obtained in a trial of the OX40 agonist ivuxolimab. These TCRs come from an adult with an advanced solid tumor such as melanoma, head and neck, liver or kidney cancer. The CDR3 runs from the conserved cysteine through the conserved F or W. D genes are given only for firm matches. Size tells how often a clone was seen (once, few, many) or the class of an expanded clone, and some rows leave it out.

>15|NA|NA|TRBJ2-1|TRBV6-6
TGTGCCAGCAGTCCCCGACTCGTACCCCCCGGTGAGCAGTTCTTC
CASSPRLVPPGEQFF
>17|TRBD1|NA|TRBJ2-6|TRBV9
TGTGCCAGCAGCGGCCTTCAGGGGGCAGCTGGGGCCAACGTCCTGACTTTC
CASSGLQGAAGANVLTF
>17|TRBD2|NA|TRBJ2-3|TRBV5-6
TGTGCCAGCAGCCAAATGCCTAGCGGGAGTAGCACAGATACGCAGTATTTT
CASSQMPSGSSTDTQYF
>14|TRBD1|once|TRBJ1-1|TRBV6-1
TGTGCCAGCAGTTCCCAGGGGGGCAGGTCTGAAGCTTTCTTT
CASSSQGGRSEAFF
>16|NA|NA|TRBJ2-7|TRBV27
TGTGCCAGCAGTCCCTCTATGGGGGAGGCCAACTACGAGCAGTACTTC
CASSPSMGEANYEQYF
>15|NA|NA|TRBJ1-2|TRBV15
TGTGCCACCACTTCCCGGGCCAACAGGGCGTACGGCTACACCTTC
CATTSRANRAYGYTF
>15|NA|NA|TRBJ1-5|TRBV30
TGTGCCTGGATGCCGGGGCATAATAGCAATCAGCCCCAGCATTTT
CAWMPGHNSNQPQHF
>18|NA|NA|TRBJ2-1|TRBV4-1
TGCGCCAGCAGCCTGCAAGTGCCCCAGGGTTCTCTGGTCGATGAGCAGTTCTTC
CASSLQVPQGSLVDEQFF
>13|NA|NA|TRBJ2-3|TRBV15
TGTGCCACCAGCAGAGATAGCGCAGATACGCAGTATTTT
CATSRDSADTQYF
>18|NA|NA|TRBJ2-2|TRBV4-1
TGCGCCAGCAGCCAAGACCCTCGGGGCGGGCCGGTCACCGGGGAGCTGTTTTTT
CASSQDPRGGPVTGELFF
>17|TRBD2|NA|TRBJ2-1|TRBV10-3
TGTGCCATCAGTGACCCTCCCGGGACTAGCGGTTTCAATGAGCAGTTCTTC
CAISDPPGTSGFNEQFF
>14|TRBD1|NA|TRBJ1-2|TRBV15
TGTGCCACCAGCAGGACAGGGTCTGGCTATGGCTACACCTTC
CATSRTGSGYGYTF
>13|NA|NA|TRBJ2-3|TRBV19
TGTGCCAGTAACTGGGCTAGCACAGATACGCAGTATTTT
CASNWASTDTQYF
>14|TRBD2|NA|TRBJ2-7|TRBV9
TGTGCCAGCAGCGGAGCGGGGGAGGCCTACGAGCAGTACTTC
CASSGAGEAYEQYF
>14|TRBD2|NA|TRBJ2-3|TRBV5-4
TGTGCCAGCAGCTTTCTCGCGGGAGGGGATACGCAGTATTTT
CASSFLAGGDTQYF
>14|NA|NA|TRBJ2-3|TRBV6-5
TGTGCCAGCAGTTACGAGGTCTACACAGATACGCAGTATTTT
CASSYEVYTDTQYF
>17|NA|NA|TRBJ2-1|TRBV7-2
TGTGCCAGCAGCTCTAAAACTTTGGGGGAGTCCTACAATGAGCAGTTCTTC
CASSSKTLGESYNEQFF
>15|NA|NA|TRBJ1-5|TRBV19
TGTGCCAGTAGCTCCGGACGGTTTAGCAATCAGCCCCAGCATTTT
CASSSGRFSNQPQHF
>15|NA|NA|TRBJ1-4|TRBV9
TGTGCCAGCAGCGGGCCGGTTGAACAAGGCGAAAAACTGTTTTTT
CASSGPVEQGEKLFF
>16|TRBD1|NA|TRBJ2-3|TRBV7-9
TGTGCCAGCAGCCCAGGGACAGGCCCATCAGCCTATACGCAGTATTTT
CASSPGTGPSAYTQYF
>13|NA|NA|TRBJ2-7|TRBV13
TGTGCCAGCAGCGAGGGGTCCACCTACGAGCAGTACTTC
CASSEGSTYEQYF
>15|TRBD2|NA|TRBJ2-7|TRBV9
TGTGCCAGCAGCGTAGGTGGGCGGGAGGCCGACGAGCAGTACTTC
CASSVGGREADEQYF
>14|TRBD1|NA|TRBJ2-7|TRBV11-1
TGTGCCAGCAGTACCGGACAGGGGGGGACGGAGCAGTACTTC
CASSTGQGGTEQYF
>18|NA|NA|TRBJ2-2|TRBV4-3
TGCGCCAGCAGCCAAGATTGGTTTCGGGGCGGCGGGCCCGGGGAGCTGTTTTTT
CASSQDWFRGGGPGELFF
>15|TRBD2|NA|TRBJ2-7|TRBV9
TGTGCCAGCAGCGTAGTACCGACTAGCGGGACCGAGCAGTACTTC
CASSVVPTSGTEQYF
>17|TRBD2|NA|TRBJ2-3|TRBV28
TGTGCCAGCACCCTTACTAGCGGGGGGCCGCACACAGATACGCAGTATTTT
CASTLTSGGPHTDTQYF
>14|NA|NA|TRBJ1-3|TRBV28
TGTGCCAGCAGTTTTTCAGGTTTGGGAAACACCATATATTTT
CASSFSGLGNTIYF
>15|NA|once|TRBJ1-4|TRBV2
TGTGCCAGCACCGAAGGGGCAGGGCGGAGAGAAAAACTGTTTTTT
CASTEGAGRREKLFF
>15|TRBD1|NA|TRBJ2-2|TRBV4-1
TGCGCCGGGCAATCCGAGACAGGGTCTACCGGGGAGCTGTTTTTT
CAGQSETGSTGELFF
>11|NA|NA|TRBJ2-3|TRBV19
TGTGCCAGTAGTAGATCCGATACGCAGTATTTT
CASSRSDTQYF
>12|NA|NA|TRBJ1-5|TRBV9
TGTGCCAGCAGCGTAGGGATTGGGCCCCAGCATTTT
CASSVGIGPQHF
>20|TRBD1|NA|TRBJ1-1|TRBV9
TGTGCCAGCAGCGTTTTTAATGAGGTGGGACAGGGAGTGGTAAACACTGAAGCTTTCTTT
CASSVFNEVGQGVVNTEAFF
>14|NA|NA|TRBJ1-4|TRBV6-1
TGTGCCAGCACTACCGGGAACGCGTATGAAAAACTGTTTTTT
CASTTGNAYEKLFF
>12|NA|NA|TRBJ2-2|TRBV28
TGTGCCAGCAGTTTAGGAGCCTGGGAGCTGTTTTTT
CASSLGAWELFF
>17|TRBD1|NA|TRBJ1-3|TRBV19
TGTGCCAGTAAGATGGGGACAGCCATTTTCTCTGGAAACACCATATATTTT
CASKMGTAIFSGNTIYF
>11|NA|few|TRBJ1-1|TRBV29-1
TGCAGCGTTGTCCTGAACACTGAAGCTTTCTTT
CSVVLNTEAFF
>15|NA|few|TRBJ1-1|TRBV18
TGTGCCAGCTCCTTAGGGCCCTTGTTGTACACTGAAGCTTTCTTT
CASSLGPLLYTEAFF
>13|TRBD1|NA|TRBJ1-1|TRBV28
TGTGCCAGCAAGGACAGGGGAATCACTGAAGCTTTCTTT
CASKDRGITEAFF
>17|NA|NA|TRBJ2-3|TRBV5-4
TGTGCCAGCAGCTTCCCACAGGGGGGGGGTAGCACAGATACGCAGTATTTT
CASSFPQGGGSTDTQYF
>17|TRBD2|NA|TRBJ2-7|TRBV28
TGTGCCACCCATCCCCTGCTGCCTAGCGGGAGTCTGGGCGAGCAGTACTTC
CATHPLLPSGSLGEQYF
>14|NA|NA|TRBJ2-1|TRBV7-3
TGTGCCAGCAGCTCCTCAGGGTTTTTGGATGAGCAGTTCTTC
CASSSSGFLDEQFF
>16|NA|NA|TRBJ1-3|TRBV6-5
TGTGCCAGCAGTTACTCAGGGGAGGGCTCTGGAAACACCATATATTTT
CASSYSGEGSGNTIYF
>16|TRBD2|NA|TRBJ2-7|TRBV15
TGTGCCACCAGCAGAGACGATAGCGGGAGGGGCCACGAGCAGTACTTC
CATSRDDSGRGHEQYF
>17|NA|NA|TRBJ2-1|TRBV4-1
TGCGCCAGCAGCCAAGACTCCGGGACCCCGATTAGCAATGAGCAGTTCTTC
CASSQDSGTPISNEQFF
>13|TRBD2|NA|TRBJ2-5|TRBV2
TGTGCCAGCATCGGGACTAACCAAGAGACCCAGTACTTC
CASIGTNQETQYF
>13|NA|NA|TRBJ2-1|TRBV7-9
TGTGCCAGCAGCTTAGGTAGTTACAATGAGCAGTTCTTC
CASSLGSYNEQFF
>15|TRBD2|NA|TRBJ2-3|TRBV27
TGTGCCAGCAGTACGACTAGCGGGGCGGGAGGTACGCAGTATTTT
CASSTTSGAGGTQYF
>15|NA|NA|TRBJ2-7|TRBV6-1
TGTGCCAGCAGTGAAGCCAGTGTTAGCTCCTACGAGCAGTACTTC
CASSEASVSSYEQYF